The next 2 T cell receptor beta chains were all read from a single sample in a study of CD8+ T cells in alopecia areata (dated by TCRdb to 2016 to 2019). Library preparation used the immunoSEQ multiplex PCR assay. To provide template for TCR sequencing, every sample had RNA extracted and reverse transcribed into cDNA. Imported from immuneACCESS, the table was reduced by TCRdb to in-frame sequences with V and J called. These copies leave out some clones; in studies compared against another copy, an unresolved V gene accounts for under half, and the cause of the remainder is not known. The sample table holds a few hundred thousand clones, of which approximately 47% were seen once. The ten largest clones represent 2% to 3% of the sample. The sample's treatment or condition label is to be understood as: oral pan-JAK inhibitor, 5-10 mg twice daily. The sequencing here drew on CD4+ T cells sorted from blood, taken at approximately week 37, from a patient treated with tofacitinib. Source of these receptors: a human donor with alopecia areata.

This chain uses TRBV2 with TRBJ2-1; TRBD2 aligns across 14 bases. Germline V gene data show CDR1 as SNHLY and CDR2 as FYNNEI. This CDR3 is built from 14 residues. The trim removed 7 bases at V and 6 bases at J, leaving 2 bases unmatched. CDR3 protein: CASTTSGRANEQFF. CDR3 coding DNA: TGTGCCAGCACGACTAGCGGGAGGGCCAATGAGCAGTTCTTC.

This chain connects TRBV10-3 to TRBJ2-7; possible D gene TRBD2, 5 bases. CDR3 length: 15 amino acids. Germline V gene sequence: CDR1 ENHRY, CDR2 SYGVKD. Trimming removed 2 bases at V and 2 bases at J, with 13 bases between. Written as DNA, the CDR3 is TGTGCCATCAGTGAGCCTGGGAGTCCCCCCTACGAGCAGTACTTC. Translating it yields CAISEPGSPPYEQYF.